The rows below give T cell receptor beta chains drawn from one sample of a study of T-cell memory formation after mild COVID-19. A single record per CDR3 protein comes from TCRdb applying MiXCR to the 5' RACE reads. The repertoire holds 580,000 or so distinct CDR3 sequences, with 17% as singletons. The sequenced sample was PBMCs or a T cell subset sorted from them (not recorded which). The receptors here all came from an adult woman who had mild COVID-19 (a few samples of this study predate the infection). Cell type and time point are not known. Each CDR3 is given with its conserved first and last residue. D genes are given only for firm matches. A row's size may be missing; if present it is once, few, many or a size class.

J: TRBJ2-7
V: TRBV18
D: TRBD1
size: few
DNA: TGTGCCAGCTCCGAGGGGGCGGTACCTTACGAGCAGTACTTC
CDR3: CASSEGAVPYEQYF

J: TRBJ2-7
V: TRBV29-1
D: TRBD1
size: -
DNA: TGCAGCGGAGGACAGGCCTACGAGCAGTACTTC
CDR3: CSGGQAYEQYF

J: TRBJ2-4
V: TRBV4-1
D: -
size: -
DNA: TGCGCCAGCAGCCAAGATAGAGGCAGTAAAAACATTCAGTACTTC
CDR3: CASSQDRGSKNIQYF

J: TRBJ2-5
V: TRBV29-1
D: TRBD2
size: -
DNA: TGCGCGTCCCGGGGGGGGCAACGGCAAGAGACCCAGTACTTC
CDR3: CASRGGQRQETQYF

J: TRBJ2-7
V: TRBV30
D: -
size: few
DNA: TGTGCCTGGAAGTTGTCAGGCTACGAGCAGTACTTC
CDR3: CAWKLSGYEQYF

J: TRBJ2-7
V: TRBV3-1
D: TRBD2
size: few
DNA: TGTGCCAGCAGCCAAGAAGCGGGGACCCGCTACGAGCAGTACTTC
CDR3: CASSQEAGTRYEQYF

J: TRBJ2-3
V: TRBV20-1
D: TRBD2
size: -
DNA: TGCAGTGCTAGTCTAGCGGGGGGCACAGATACGCAGTATTTT
CDR3: CSASLAGGTDTQYF

J: TRBJ2-3
V: TRBV20-1
D: -
size: -
DNA: TGCAGTGCCCGGCTAGCACTAATGCTAGATACGCAGTATTTT
CDR3: CSARLALMLDTQYF

J: TRBJ2-3
V: TRBV29-1
D: -
size: few
DNA: TGCAGCGCGACTCCTCGGGGCACAGATACGCAGTATTTT
CDR3: CSATPRGTDTQYF

J: TRBJ1-4
V: TRBV3-1
D: TRBD1
size: many
DNA: TGTGCCAGCAGCAACCGAGGACAGGCTAATGAAAAACTGTTTTTT
CDR3: CASSNRGQANEKLFF

J: TRBJ2-3
V: TRBV4-1
D: -
size: -
DNA: TGCGCCAGCAGCCCCGGCTTGTGGGATACGCAGTATTTT
CDR3: CASSPGLWDTQYF

J: TRBJ1-2
V: TRBV27
D: -
size: -
DNA: TGTGCCAGCAGTCCGCGCCGGGGGCCGGGCCGGGCCTATGGCTACACCTTC
CDR3: CASSPRRGPGRAYGYTF

J: TRBJ2-1
V: TRBV29-1
D: -
size: few
DNA: TGCAGCGTGGAACCGGGCTTGCGGGTTGATGAGCAGTTCTTC
CDR3: CSVEPGLRVDEQFF

J: TRBJ2-2
V: TRBV4-1
D: TRBD2
size: few
DNA: TGCGCCAGCAGCCATATACTCCAGCTAGCGGGACAGCACACCGGGGAGCTGTTTTTT
CDR3: CASSHILQLAGQHTGELFF

J: TRBJ1-6
V: TRBV20-1
D: -
size: -
DNA: TGCAGTCCCAAGCGGGGCGGGGATTCACCCCTCCACTTT
CDR3: CSPKRGGDSPLHF

J: TRBJ2-5
V: TRBV12-3/TRBV12-4
D: -
size: -
DNA: TGTGCCAGCAGTTTACGTTTGGTAGGGGAGACCCAGTACTTC
CDR3: CASSLRLVGETQYF

J: TRBJ2-7
V: TRBV30
D: -
size: few
DNA: TGTGCCTATCGGGACACCCCTTCCCTCTCGGAGCAGTACTTC
CDR3: CAYRDTPSLSEQYF

J: TRBJ1-3
V: TRBV5-1
D: -
size: few
DNA: TGCGCCAGCAGCTCCAATACCAGGGTCTCTGGAAACACCATATATTTT
CDR3: CASSSNTRVSGNTIYF

J: TRBJ2-5
V: TRBV11-3
D: TRBD2
size: -
DNA: TGTGCCAGCAGCTGGGGACTAGCGGTTTTAGGGAGGGAGACCCAGTACTTC
CDR3: CASSWGLAVLGRETQYF

J: TRBJ2-7
V: TRBV4-3
D: -
size: few
DNA: TGCGCCAGCAGCCAAGAGGGACGTAACGCCGAGCAGTACTTC
CDR3: CASSQEGRNAEQYF

J: TRBJ2-3
V: TRBV5-1
D: -
size: few
DNA: TGCGCCAGCAGCTTGGAAATGGCAGGGGCAGATACGCAGTATTTT
CDR3: CASSLEMAGADTQYF

J: TRBJ1-1
V: TRBV5-1
D: TRBD1
size: -
DNA: TGCGCCAGCAGCTTGGTGGGTGGGGGACAGGAAGCTTTCTTT
CDR3: CASSLVGGGQEAFF

J: TRBJ1-1
V: TRBV6-6
D: TRBD1
size: few
DNA: TGTGCCAGCAGTCGTACCGGGACAGGGGTGCCTGAAGCTTTCTTT
CDR3: CASSRTGTGVPEAFF

J: TRBJ2-3
V: TRBV6-6
D: TRBD1
size: few
DNA: TGTGCCAGCAGTTATTTAACAGGGGGAGATACGCAGTATTTT
CDR3: CASSYLTGGDTQYF

J: TRBJ2-3
V: TRBV7-9
D: -
size: -
DNA: TGTGCCAGCAGCCACCTTTTGACAGATACGCAGTATTTT
CDR3: CASSHLLTDTQYF

J: TRBJ1-3
V: TRBV5-4
D: TRBD1
size: -
DNA: TGTGCCAGCAGCTCGGAGACAGGGACTGGAAACACCATATATTTT
CDR3: CASSSETGTGNTIYF

J: TRBJ2-2
V: TRBV7-2
D: TRBD1
size: -
DNA: TGTGCCAGCATCCCCCTGAGGGGGCGCTTCACCGGGGAGCTGTTTTTT
CDR3: CASIPLRGRFTGELFF

J: TRBJ1-2
V: TRBV20-1
D: -
size: -
DNA: TGCAGTGCCAGACGTCCTGAAGGGGGCTACACCTTC
CDR3: CSARRPEGGYTF

J: TRBJ1-1
V: TRBV6-4
D: -
size: -
DNA: TGTGCCAGCAGTCGAGACAGGCAAACACGCGAAGCTTTCTTT
CDR3: CASSRDRQTREAFF

J: TRBJ1-3
V: TRBV3-1
D: TRBD1
size: -
DNA: TGTGCCAGCAGCGGAAGTCCGACAGGGAAGAATGGCAACACCATATATTTT
CDR3: CASSGSPTGKNGNTIYF

J: TRBJ2-7
V: TRBV20-1
D: -
size: -
DNA: TGCAGTGCTAGAGGCAGACCCTCGGTATACGAGCAGTACTTC
CDR3: CSARGRPSVYEQYF

J: TRBJ2-7
V: TRBV6-6
D: -
size: few
DNA: TGTGCCAGCAGCCCCCTTGGGGGGAACATCTACGAGCAGTACTTC
CDR3: CASSPLGGNIYEQYF

J: TRBJ2-2
V: TRBV12-3/TRBV12-4
D: -
size: few
DNA: TGTGCCAGCAGGGTCCTCACCGGGGAGCTGTTTTTT
CDR3: CASRVLTGELFF

J: TRBJ2-1
V: TRBV4-3
D: -
size: -
DNA: TGCGCCAGCAGCCAAGAACTCGGTAGCTCCTACAATGAGCAGTTCTTC
CDR3: CASSQELGSSYNEQFF

J: TRBJ2-4
V: TRBV6-5
D: TRBD1
size: few
DNA: TGTGCCAGCAGTCCTCTGGGCAGGGGGAACATTCAGTACTTC
CDR3: CASSPLGRGNIQYF

J: TRBJ1-1
V: TRBV7-2
D: -
size: -
DNA: TGTGCCAGCAGCCCCAGTTGGGGGGGGAACACTGAAGCTTTCTTT
CDR3: CASSPSWGGNTEAFF

J: TRBJ1-3
V: TRBV20-1
D: TRBD1
size: -
DNA: TGCAGTGCTGTTACAGGGGTGGCTGGAAACACCATATATTTT
CDR3: CSAVTGVAGNTIYF

J: TRBJ2-1
V: TRBV7-9
D: TRBD2
size: many
DNA: TGTGCCAGCAGCTTAGGAGGTGTGTCTAGCGGATACAATGAGCAGTTCTTC
CDR3: CASSLGGVSSGYNEQFF

J: TRBJ2-7
V: TRBV11-2
D: TRBD2
size: -
DNA: TGTGCCAGCAGCTTAGATGGACTAGCGGGAGGTTCTACCGAGCAGTACTTC
CDR3: CASSLDGLAGGSTEQYF

J: TRBJ2-7
V: TRBV5-4
D: -
size: few
DNA: TGTGCCAGCAGCTTGAAGTCCCCCTTAGCGGTTACCTACGAGCAGTACTTC
CDR3: CASSLKSPLAVTYEQYF

J: TRBJ2-5
V: TRBV5-1
D: TRBD1
size: -
DNA: TGCGCCAGCAGCTTGGCCCCTGACAGGGGGACCCAGTACTTC
CDR3: CASSLAPDRGTQYF

J: TRBJ1-2
V: TRBV29-1
D: -
size: few
DNA: TGCAGCGTTGAGGGTTTTTGGGGAAATGGCTACACCTTC
CDR3: CSVEGFWGNGYTF

J: TRBJ2-7
V: TRBV15
D: TRBD1
size: few
DNA: TGTGCCACCAGCAGACCAGACAGGGGCTACGAGCAGTACTTC
CDR3: CATSRPDRGYEQYF

J: TRBJ2-7
V: TRBV7-2
D: -
size: -
DNA: TGTGCCAGCAGCTTAGGATGGGGCGAGCAGTACTTC
CDR3: CASSLGWGEQYF

J: TRBJ1-2
V: TRBV14
D: -
size: -
DNA: TGTGCCAGCAGCCAAGAGGAGGGCCGATATGGCTACACCTTC
CDR3: CASSQEEGRYGYTF

J: TRBJ2-7
V: TRBV6-2/TRBV6-3
D: TRBD2
size: few
DNA: TGTGCCAGCCGGGAACTAGCGGGAGCCTACGAGCAGTACTTC
CDR3: CASRELAGAYEQYF

J: TRBJ2-4
V: TRBV6-6
D: -
size: few
DNA: TGTGCCAGCAGTTACGAGGGTGGTTATAGCAAAAACATTCAGTACTTC
CDR3: CASSYEGGYSKNIQYF

J: TRBJ2-1
V: TRBV20-1
D: TRBD2
size: few
DNA: TGCAGTGCTAGAGTCCCGGGGGGAGGCAATGAGCAGTTCTTC
CDR3: CSARVPGGGNEQFF

J: TRBJ2-1
V: TRBV2
D: TRBD2
size: -
DNA: TGTGCCGGTAGCGGGGCGGGAGTCTCTTACAATGAGCAGTTCTTC
CDR3: CAGSGAGVSYNEQFF

J: TRBJ1-1
V: TRBV7-2
D: -
size: few
DNA: TGTGCCAGCAGCCCGGGGGTTACAGGGAGCGCTGAAGCTTTCTTT
CDR3: CASSPGVTGSAEAFF

J: TRBJ2-3
V: TRBV6-2/TRBV6-3
D: -
size: -
DNA: TGTGCCAGCAGTTACTACGACGGCCTCACAGATACGCAGTATTTT
CDR3: CASSYYDGLTDTQYF

J: TRBJ1-1
V: TRBV5-1
D: -
size: -
DNA: TGCGCCAGCAGCTTGAAGGCAGGTCACACTGAAGCTTTCTTT
CDR3: CASSLKAGHTEAFF

J: TRBJ1-5
V: TRBV12-3/TRBV12-4
D: -
size: -
DNA: TGTGCCAGCAGTCGATACGGAGAGGGGCGGGGTCAGCCCCAGCATTTT
CDR3: CASSRYGEGRGQPQHF

J: TRBJ1-2
V: TRBV7-3
D: -
size: -
DNA: TGTGCCAGCAGCTTGCGCAATCCCTCTATCGATGGCTACACCTTC
CDR3: CASSLRNPSIDGYTF